The 31 T cell receptor beta chains listed next were all sequenced from one sample in a study of response to subunit inactivated influenza vaccine. One entry per CDR3 protein results from TCRdb running MiXCR on the RT-PCR reads. The data show around 750,000 distinct CDR3 sequences, with 21% seen just once and around 9.6% held by the top ten. The sequencing here drew on PBMCs from blood, taken about 5 days after vaccination. All receptors derive from a man aged 45-60 years who received an inactivated influenza vaccine.

J is TRBJ2-5 and V is TRBV6-1, with 8 bases fitting TRBD1. The CDR3 runs 14 residues. Germline CDR1 is MNHNS and CDR2 is SASEGT. V was pared by 6 bases and J by 4 bases, with 7 bases of the junction left unmatched. CDR3: CASSSRTGRETQYF. The CDR3, as DNA: TGTGCCAGCAGCTCGAGGACAGGGCGAGAGACCCAGTACTTC.

This clonotype showed up many times. The V call is TRBV12-3 or TRBV12-4, the J call TRBJ2-1; D gene ambiguous. V gave up 11 bases and J gave up 1 base, with 12 bases separating them. CDR3 length: 13 residues. The CDR3 sequence: CASSPGSYNEQFF. CDR3 nucleotide sequence: TGTGCCTCCTCCCCTGGATCCTACAATGAGCAGTTCTTC.

The chain recombines TRBV7-3 with TRBJ2-7; possible D gene TRBD2, 5 bases. V lost 1 base, J lost 6 bases, and 22 bases lay in between. Per germline, CDR1 SGHTA and CDR2 FQGTGA. This CDR3 is built from 17 residues. CDR3 sequence: CASSLRRGWRHRGEQYF. The CDR3 region has the DNA TGTGCCAGCAGCTTAAGGCGTGGGTGGCGGCATCGGGGCGAGCAGTACTTC.

This sequence joins TRBV29-1 and TRBJ2-2; 11 bases line up with TRBD1. Germline CDR1 SQVTM, CDR2 ANQGSEA. This CDR3 spans 15 amino acids. Unmatched junction bases numbered 4, after V lost 1 base and J lost 6 bases. The CDR3 DNA reads TGCAGCGTTGAAGGGACAGGGGGCTACTCCGGGGAGCTGTTTTTT. Residues: CSVEGTGGYSGELFF.

The chain links TRBV4-2 to TRBJ2-3; maybe TRBD2 (6 bases). Germline CDR1 reads LGHNA; CDR2 reads YNFKEQ. This CDR3 spans 14 amino acids. Trimming took off 2 bases at V and 2 bases at J, with 8 bases between the two ends. This CDR3 is CASSQPGDTDTQYF. In DNA, the CDR3 is TGTGCCAGCAGCCAACCGGGGGACACAGATACGCAGTATTTT.

The V and J genes are TRBV4-3 and TRBJ2-3; D gene uncertain. The CDR3 length is 14 residues. Germline values: CDR1 LGHNA, CDR2 YSLEER. Trimming stripped 0 bases from V and 4 bases from J, with 8 bases between. In nucleotides, the CDR3 is TGCGCCAGCAGCCAAGATGTCGAGGCAGATACGCAGTATTTT. This translates into CASSQDVEADTQYF.

This clonotype was seen repeatedly, ten times or more. The chain is built from TRBV6-1 and TRBJ2-5; TRBD1 matches 9 bases. Germline loops: CDR1 MNHNS, CDR2 SASEGT. Trimming removed 5 bases from V and 7 bases from J; junction bases left unmatched: 11. The length of the CDR3 is 15 residues. The CDR3 nucleotides read TGTGCCAGCAGTACCACAGGGGGCGGAACCCGGACCCAGTACTTC. It specifies CASSTTGGGTRTQYF.

This clonotype came up a few times. CDR3 region: CATRRGTGVYEQFF. The CDR3 nucleotides read TGTGCCACCCGCCGTGGGACAGGGGTCTATGAGCAGTTCTTC. The chain links TRBV24-1 to TRBJ2-1; TRBD1 agrees at 10 bases. Germline assignment: CDR1 KGHDR and CDR2 SFDVKD. The V gene end was trimmed by 9 bases and the J gene end by 8 bases; junction bases not matched to a gene: 9. CDR3 length: 14 amino acids.

This clonotype came up a few times. V gene TRBV7-6 combines with J gene TRBJ1-1; D unresolved. Germline lookup yields CDR1 SGHVS and CDR2 FNYEAQ. The ends were cut back, 7 bases at V and 4 bases at J, with 13 bases in the middle. The CDR3 runs to 13 residues. The CDR3 is CASTLLLGTEAFF. CDR3 DNA: TGTGCCAGCACCCTTCTCTTGGGCACTGAAGCTTTCTTT.

The chain recombines TRBV7-6 with TRBJ2-3; 7 bases align to TRBD2. V trimming: 4 bases; J trimming: 2 bases; junction bases outside the gene matches: 6. This CDR3 is 15 amino acids long. Per the germline V gene, CDR1 is SGHVS and CDR2 is FNYEAQ. The CDR3 loop is CASSSGLVLTDTQYF. The CDR3 region has the DNA TGTGCCAGCAGCTCCGGACTAGTCCTCACAGATACGCAGTATTTT.

This sequence joins TRBV6-2 or TRBV6-3 and TRBJ2-5; D gene unclear. The CDR3 spans 13 residues. Trimming took 5 bases from V and 1 from J, leaving 8 bases between them. Germline values: CDR1 MNHEY, CDR2 SVGEGT. CDR3: CASSSNGQETQYF. The DNA of the CDR3 is TGTGCCAGCAGTAGCAACGGCCAAGAGACCCAGTACTTC.

This clonotype occurred a few times. The V gene is TRBV20-1, the J gene TRBJ2-1, with D tentatively TRBD1 or TRBD2 (6 bases each). The CDR3 has 15 residues. V lost 2 bases and J 8 bases, leaving 19 bases between the germline ends. CDR1 is DFQATT, CDR2 SNEGSKA, per germline (reference sequence). CDR3 region: CSARPGSSGGDEQFF. In nucleotides, the CDR3 is TGCAGTGCTAGACCCGGGAGCTCCGGGGGCGATGAGCAGTTCTTC.

The chain couples TRBV7-2 to TRBJ2-7, with D perhaps TRBD2 (5 bases). Germline-derived CDR1 and CDR2 are SGHTA and FQGNSA. This CDR3 comprises 15 residues. Trimming stripped 6 bases from V and 6 bases from J, with 21 bases between. The CDR3 nucleotides are TGTGCCAGCAGTCCAGAGGGTTATCGGTTCTCCGAGCAGTACTTC. It is translated as CASSPEGYRFSEQYF.

The CDR3, as DNA: TGTGCCAGCAGTTTAGCGCGTCAGGGGGCTTCACCCCTCCACTTT. The encoded protein is CASSLARQGASPLHF. The V call is TRBV12-3 or TRBV12-4, the J call TRBJ1-6; TRBD1 agrees at 8 bases. The CDR3 is made up of 15 amino acids. J was trimmed by 9 bases and V by 0 bases; bases with no gene match: 4.

The chain couples TRBV28 to TRBJ2-7; possibly TRBD1 for D (8 bases). Trimming pared 6 bases from V and 3 bases from J, leaving 21 bases between. CDR1 MDHEN and CDR2 SYDVKM come from the germline V gene. The CDR3 length is 16 residues. The chain's CDR3 is CASREGGGTGNYEQYF. The CDR3 coding sequence is TGTGCCAGCAGGGAGGGAGGGGGGACAGGCAACTACGAGCAGTACTTC.

The rearrangement joins TRBV7-2 to TRBJ2-1; D unclear. CDR1 is SGHTA and CDR2 is FQGNSA in the germline V gene. This CDR3 region has 13 residues. Trimming removed 5 bases at V and 13 bases at J, with 18 bases between. CDR3 coding DNA: TGTGCCAGCAGCGCAGGCGGTACCAGCGTACAGTTCTTC. Its protein is CASSAGGTSVQFF.

This clonotype was seen ten or more times. The chain is built from TRBV27 and TRBJ1-1; perhaps TRBD1 as D (6 bases). This CDR3 has 12 residues. Trimming stripped 6 bases from V and 10 bases from J, with 15 bases between. Germline values: CDR1 MNHEY, CDR2 SMNVEV (reference sequence). The DNA for the CDR3 is TGTGCCAGCAGACTACAGGGAGGTAGAGCTTTCTTT. Translation gives CASRLQGGRAFF.

This clonotype was recorded at least ten times. The rearrangement joins TRBV4-3 to TRBJ2-5; 11 bases map to TRBD2. The CDR3 has 18 amino acids. Germline V gives CDR1 LGHNA, CDR2 YSLEER. Trimming at V came to 2 bases and at J to 4 bases, leaving 12 bases not matched to a gene. DNA for the CDR3: TGCGCCAGCAGCCAAAACCTAGCGGGAGGAACCCGGATAGAGACCCAGTACTTC. Translating it yields CASSQNLAGGTRIETQYF.

This chain joins TRBV27 and TRBJ2-5; D is perhaps TRBD1 or TRBD2 (5 bases each). Germline-derived CDR1 and CDR2 are MNHEY and SMNVEV (reference sequence). The CDR3 sequence is 15 residues long. V lost 5 bases to trimming and J lost 3 bases, with 16 bases between them. DNA for the CDR3: TGTGCCAGCAGTACCGGTGGGGACGAGAAAGAGACCCAGTACTTC. Translating it yields CASSTGGDEKETQYF.

As regards this clonotype: No conserved phenylalanine or tryptophan is present at the end of the CDR3, so a read error is the likely explanation. CDR3 in DNA: TGCGCCAGCAGCATCGGGACACTGAACACTGAAGCTTTCTCT. This gives the protein CASSIGTLNTEAFS. The chain employs TRBV5-1 and TRBJ1-1, with D perhaps TRBD1 (6 bases). Germline CDR1 is SGHRS and CDR2 is YFSETQ. This CDR3 is built from 14 residues. The ends were cut back, 4 bases at V and 0 bases at J, with 10 bases in the middle.

The chain has TRBV2 and TRBJ1-5; D gene ambiguous. Germline V gene lookup returns CDR1 SNHLY and CDR2 FYNNEI. The germline V and J ends were trimmed by 2 bases and 3 bases, with 17 bases remaining between them. The CDR3 spans 17 residues. CDR3 nucleotide sequence: TGTGCCAGCAGTGAACGTCACCTCCGGTTTATCAATCAGCCCCAGCATTTT. It is translated as CASSERHLRFINQPQHF.

V gene TRBV5-6 combines with J gene TRBJ1-2, with TRBD1 identical over 7 bases. The CDR3 has 13 amino acids. Germline CDR1 reads SGHDT; CDR2 reads YYEEEE. V trimming: 5 bases; J trimming: 5 bases; junction bases outside the gene matches: 6. The CDR3 protein is CASRRGQTYGYTF. The CDR3 nucleotides read TGTGCCAGCAGGCGGGGACAGACGTATGGCTACACCTTC.

The chain links TRBV11-2 to TRBJ2-3; 9 bases agree with TRBD1. J lost 9 bases, V lost 5 bases, and 18 bases had no gene match. The CDR3 has 17 amino acids. The V gene's germline CDR1 is SGHAT and CDR2 FQNNGV. The CDR3 nucleotides are TGTGCCAGCAGCGCAACCTCCGGGACAGGGTATGGAGGAACGCAGTATTTT. Translated, it gives CASSATSGTGYGGTQYF.

This chain joins TRBV30 and TRBJ2-5; 8 bases match TRBD2. The ends lost 3 bases at V and 5 bases at J; junction bases unmatched: 8. The CDR3 is made up of 14 amino acids. Germline CDR1 reads GTSNPN; CDR2 reads SVGIG (reference sequence). In DNA form, the CDR3 reads TGTGCCTGGAGGCACCCGGGGGGGCGTGAGACCCAGTACTTC. Translating it yields CAWRHPGGRETQYF.

V and J are TRBV3-1 and TRBJ2-3; D is unclear. Trimming took 4 bases from V and 0 from J, leaving 8 bases between them. The length of the CDR3 is 14 residues. The germline V gene has CDR1 LGHDT and CDR2 YNNKEL (reference sequence). CDR3 nucleotide sequence: TGTGCCAGCAGCCCGCGACTGAGCACAGATACGCAGTATTTT. Its protein product is CASSPRLSTDTQYF.

This clonotype was counted only a few times. This chain uses TRBV12-3 or TRBV12-4 with TRBJ2-7, with D maybe TRBD1 (6 bases). V lost 1 base to trimming and J lost 4 bases, with 14 bases between them. There are 15 residues in the CDR3. The CDR3, as DNA: TGTGCCAGCAGTTTAGATACAGGGCTTCAGTACGAGCAGTACTTC. Translating it yields CASSLDTGLQYEQYF.

The rearrangement joins TRBV10-3 to TRBJ2-1; possibly TRBD2 for D (6 bases). Trimming left V 5 bases short and J 4 bases short, with 9 bases between. Germline assignment: CDR1 ENHRY and CDR2 SYGVKD. This CDR3 contains 13 residues. CDR3 in DNA: TGTGCCATCAGTAGGGGAGGTTACAATGAGCAGTTCTTC. Protein: CAISRGGYNEQFF.

In its sample, this clonotype was seen many times. The CDR3 region is CASSLDGGSVAETQYF. The CDR3 DNA is TGTGCCAGCAGCTTAGACGGCGGGAGCGTGGCGGAGACCCAGTACTTC. The chain combines TRBV7-2 with TRBJ2-5; TRBD2 aligns across 7 bases. Germline V gives CDR1 SGHTA, CDR2 FQGNSA. V dropped 1 base and J dropped 5; count of bases not matched to a gene: 10. There are 16 residues in the CDR3. Full variable domain (remainder filled in from reference TRBV7-2 and TRBJ2-5): GAGVSQSPSNKVTEKGKDVELRCDPISGHTALYWYRQSLGQGLEFLIYFQGNSAPDKSGLPSDRFSAERTGGSVSTLTIQRTQQEDSAVYLCASSLDGGSVAETQYFGPGTRLLVL.

The CDR3 DNA follows: TGTGCCTGGAAGGGGGGGAGCGTCTACGAGCAGTACTTC. This sequence encodes CAWKGGSVYEQYF. The V and J genes are TRBV30 and TRBJ2-7, with D perhaps matching TRBD2 (7 bases). The CDR3 is 13 residues long. The germline V gene encodes CDR1 GTSNPN and CDR2 SVGIG (reference sequence). V lost 4 bases and J 3 bases, leaving 13 bases between the germline ends.

This clonotype was seen a handful of times. The chain employs TRBV20-1 and TRBJ2-2; TRBD2 might be the D (5 bases). The CDR3 length is 12 residues. Germline CDR1 reads DFQATT; CDR2 reads SNEGSKA (reference sequence). V was cut by 4 bases and J by 4 bases, with 7 bases left in between. The CDR3 loop is CSANRGTGELFF. The CDR3 DNA follows: TGCAGTGCTAACCGGGGCACCGGGGAGCTGTTTTTT.

This clonotype turned up a few times. This chain joins TRBV27 and TRBJ2-3; D is possibly TRBD1 or TRBD2 (6 bases each). The length of the CDR3 is 17 residues. Trimming shortened V by 2 bases and J by 4 bases, and 19 bases separated the two germline ends. Germline-derived CDR1 and CDR2 are MNHEY and SMNVEV (reference sequence). This chain's CDR3 is CASSLVTGRRFPDTQYF. DNA for the CDR3: TGTGCCAGCAGTTTAGTCACAGGGAGGAGATTTCCAGATACGCAGTATTTT.